Listed here are 32 T cell receptor beta chains from one sample, sequenced in a study of blood T cell repertoires in COVID-19. Clones were sequenced by immunoSEQ multiplex PCR, and TCRdb holds only the in-frame ones, with some missing. The sample records 200,000 to 250,000 clones, about 90% being singletons. The sample was peripheral blood. The receptors shown here come from a man between 60 and 70 years old with acute or convalescent COVID-19.

The chain is built from TRBV27 and TRBJ2-1; 9 nucleotides agree with TRBD2. Germline V gives CDR1 MNHEY, CDR2 SMNVEV (reference sequence). The CDR3 runs 16 residues. J lost 2 bases, V lost 6 bases, and 8 bases had no gene match. CDR3 coding DNA: TGTGCCAGCAGAGACTTAGCGGGAGAAGCCTACAATGAGCAGTTCTTC. It codes for CASRDLAGEAYNEQFF.

As concerns this clone: Other DNA sequences within the sample encode an identical CDR3. The V call is TRBV3-1 (or the pseudogene TRBV3-2), the J call TRBJ1-4; 10 bases match TRBD1. CDR3 length: 16 amino acids. The trim removed 0 bases at V and 7 bases at J, leaving 5 bases unmatched. Germline V lookup: CDR1 LGHDT, CDR2 YNNKEL (reference sequence). CDR3 residues: CASSQELTGGGEKLFF. The CDR3 DNA reads TGTGCCAGCAGCCAAGAGCTGACAGGGGGCGGTGAAAAACTGTTTTTT.

The rearrangement joins TRBV21-1 to TRBJ1-2; TRBD1 is the table's D call and was not checked against the DNA. TRBV21-1 is noted as a pseudogene. The CDR3 covers 16 residues. Here the CDR3 reads CATDHTPRRTNYGYTF. The CDR3 DNA is TGTGCCACAGACCACACCCCTCGACGGACAAACTATGGCTACACCTTC.

The genes are TRBV9 and TRBJ2-1, with a possible D match to TRBD1 (6 bases). Germline CDR1 is SGDLS and CDR2 is YYNGEE. V lost 4 bases and J 3 bases, leaving 11 bases between the germline ends. The CDR3 runs to 14 residues. The DNA of the CDR3 is TGTGCCAGCAGCCCACGGACAGTCTACAATGAGCAGTTCTTC. This codes for CASSPRTVYNEQFF.

In its sample, this clone was seen once. The CDR3 loop reads CASSSSSGTGIYGYTF. The CDR3 DNA is TGCGCCAGCAGCTCCTCATCCGGGACAGGGATCTATGGCTACACCTTC. The chain recombines TRBV5-1 with TRBJ1-2; TRBD1 agrees at 9 bases. The length of the CDR3 is 16 residues. Germline loops: CDR1 SGHRS, CDR2 YFSETQ. Trimming took 3 bases from V and 4 from J; bases not matched to a gene: 10.

The chain joins TRBV7-9 to TRBJ1-2; D gene unclear. Trimming took 5 bases from V and 10 from J, leaving 14 bases between them. Germline CDR1 is SEHNR and CDR2 is FQNEAQ (reference sequence). The CDR3 spans 12 residues. The CDR3 region is CASSPGSIHYTF. The CDR3 DNA sequence: TGTGCCAGCAGCCCGGGAAGTATACACTACACCTTC.

This clone turned up a few times. This sequence joins TRBV7-3 and TRBJ1-6; D perhaps matches TRBD1 (5 bases). The V and J ends lost 1 base and 6 bases respectively, with 7 bases between them. CDR3 length equals 14 residues. The germline gives CDR1 SGHTA, CDR2 FQGTGA. CDR3 in amino acids: CASSLSGGNSPLHF. CDR3 coding DNA: TGTGCCAGCAGCTTAAGCGGGGGTAATTCACCCCTCCACTTT.

The chain couples TRBV30 to TRBJ2-7, with a tentative D call TRBD1 (6 bases). Per the germline V gene, CDR1 is GTSNPN and CDR2 is SVGIG (reference sequence). The CDR3 has 12 residues. Trimming pared 2 bases from V and 5 bases from J, leaving 10 bases between. Written as DNA, the CDR3 is TGTGCCTGGAGTATGGCAGGGGACGAGCAGTACTTC. This sequence encodes CAWSMAGDEQYF.

The J gene is TRBJ1-1, the V gene TRBV19, with D possibly matching TRBD1 (5 bases). Per the germline V gene, CDR1 is LNHDA and CDR2 is SQIVND (reference sequence). The CDR3 consists of 16 residues. The V gene lost 7 bases and the J gene lost 1 base, with 19 bases spanning the gap. The CDR3 region is CASKKGAESQNTEAFF. In nucleotides, the CDR3 is TGTGCCAGTAAGAAAGGGGCGGAGAGCCAGAACACTGAAGCTTTCTTT.

The rearrangement joins TRBV19 to TRBJ2-2, with 7 positions matching TRBD1. The germline gives CDR1 LNHDA, CDR2 SQIVND (reference sequence). V lost 3 bases and J lost 2; bases outside the gene matches: 3. There are 15 residues in the CDR3. The CDR3 DNA is TGTGCCAGTAGTATGGACAGGCGAAACACCGGGGAGCTGTTTTTT. Residues: CASSMDRRNTGELFF.

The V call is TRBV28, the J call TRBJ1-5; 10 bases are shared with TRBD1. Germline values: CDR1 MDHEN, CDR2 SYDVKM. The trim removed 3 bases at V and 3 bases at J, leaving 2 bases unmatched. The CDR3 runs to 15 residues. CDR3 in DNA: TGTGCCAGCAGTTTGGACAGGGGGGACAATCAGCCCCAGCATTTT. This sequence encodes CASSLDRGDNQPQHF.

The V and J genes are TRBV6-5 and TRBJ1-1, with D maybe TRBD1 (6 bases). Trimming pared 8 bases from V and 5 bases from J, leaving 12 bases between. This CDR3 is built from 12 residues. Germline assignment: CDR1 MNHEY and CDR2 SVGAGI. The CDR3 loop reads CASRGAGTEAFF. In DNA form, the CDR3 reads TGTGCCAGCCGGGGGGCTGGGACTGAAGCTTTCTTT.

The chain has TRBV6-5 and TRBJ2-7; D might be TRBD1 (6 bases). Trimming shortened V by 4 bases and J by 0 bases, and 13 bases separated the two germline ends. This CDR3 has 15 residues. The germline gives CDR1 MNHEY, CDR2 SVGAGI. The CDR3 sequence is CASSSNRVHSYEQYF. CDR3 nucleotides: TGTGCCAGCAGTTCCAACAGGGTTCACTCCTACGAGCAGTACTTC.

This clone showed up just once. Other DNA sequences from this sample encode an identical CDR3 as well. This rearrangement joins TRBV9 to TRBJ1-4; 10 nucleotides agree with TRBD1. CDR3 length: 15 amino acids. Germline V gene data show CDR1 as SGDLS and CDR2 as YYNGEE. Losses at the gene ends were 0 bases for V and 6 bases for J; bases not matched to a gene: 2. CDR3 sequence reads: CASSVAGTGDEKLFF. The DNA for the CDR3 is TGTGCCAGCAGCGTAGCGGGGACAGGGGATGAAAAACTGTTTTTT.

The chain couples TRBV11-2 to TRBJ1-6; 10 bases map to TRBD1. The CDR3 runs to 15 residues. CDR1 and CDR2 from the germline V gene are SGHAT and FQNNGV. V lost 1 base and J lost 8; bases outside the gene matches: 2. The CDR3: CASSLVGTGDSPLHF. The CDR3 DNA follows: TGTGCCAGCAGCTTAGTGGGGACAGGGGATTCACCCCTCCACTTT.

The V and J genes are TRBV13 and TRBJ2-5; D is perhaps TRBD2 (6 bases). Germline V CDR1 and CDR2: PRHDT, FYEKMQ (reference sequence). Trimming shortened V by 1 base and J by 9 bases, and 21 bases separated the two germline ends. This CDR3 has 16 residues. CDR3 loop: CASSLEAAGPWGAQYF. The CDR3 region has the DNA TGTGCCAGCAGCTTAGAAGCAGCGGGTCCCTGGGGGGCCCAGTACTTC.

This sequence joins TRBV6-5 and TRBJ2-2, with D unclear. The CDR3 extends over 13 amino acids. With 5 bases removed from V and 7 bases from J, the gap between germline ends came to 11 bases. CDR1 and CDR2 (germline): MNHEY, SVGAGI. CDR3 DNA: TGTGCCAGCAGTCCCCGGAGTGGCGGGGAGCTGTTTTTT. Amino acid sequence: CASSPRSGGELFF.

The rearrangement links TRBV5-1 to TRBJ2-1; D not certain. Germline-derived CDR1 and CDR2 are SGHRS and YFSETQ. CDR3 length: 14 residues. V shed 2 bases and J shed 6 bases, with 12 bases lying between them. The CDR3 nucleotides read TGCGCCAGCAGCTTTGCGCCGGTCGGCAATGAGCAGTTCTTC. It translates to CASSFAPVGNEQFF.

V gene TRBV28 combines with J gene TRBJ2-3, with 9 bases fitting TRBD2. The CDR3 contains 16 residues. CDR1 is MDHEN and CDR2 is SYDVKM in the germline V gene. Trimming took 6 bases from V and 1 from J; bases not matched to a gene: 8. CDR3 DNA: TGTGCCAGCAGGCTACCAGCGGGAGGCCGCACAGATACGCAGTATTTT. Translation gives CASRLPAGGRTDTQYF.

The CDR3 DNA reads as TGTGCCAGCACAGGGGCTGGAAACACCATATATTTT. The encoded protein is CASTGAGNTIYF. V usage is TRBV7-2 and J usage is TRBJ1-3; perhaps TRBD1 as D (6 bases). Trimming cost V 7 bases and J 2 bases, with 6 bases left between them. The CDR3 runs to 12 residues. Germline-derived CDR1 and CDR2 are SGHTA and FQGNSA.

This clone was seen more than once but under ten times. This chain connects TRBV10-3 to TRBJ2-7; TRBD1 matches at 7 bases. Per germline, CDR1 ENHRY and CDR2 SYGVKD. V was pared by 4 bases and J by 0 bases, with 6 bases of the junction left unmatched. The CDR3 extends over 15 amino acids. CDR3 nucleotides: TGTGCCATCAGTGCCCAGGGACAGAGCTCCTACGAGCAGTACTTC. This gives the protein CAISAQGQSSYEQYF.

V gene TRBV5-4 combines with J gene TRBJ2-3; the D gene is possibly TRBD2 (6 bases). The CDR3 totals 15 residues. The V gene's germline CDR1 is SGHNT and CDR2 YYREEE (reference sequence). V gave up 3 bases and J gave up 6 bases, with 17 bases separating them. CDR3 bases: TGTGCCAGCAGCTCCCCGGGGGAGCGAAGGGATACGCAGTATTTT. It encodes CASSSPGERRDTQYF.

The V gene is TRBV12-5, the J gene TRBJ2-3, with TRBD2 identical over 8 bases. The CDR3 contains 15 residues. CDR1 and CDR2 (germline): LGHNT, FRNRAP. Trimming at V came to 3 bases and at J to 4 bases, leaving 6 bases not matched to a gene. CDR3 region: CASGFAGGRADTQYF. For the CDR3, the DNA is TGTGCTAGTGGTTTTGCGGGAGGCCGCGCAGATACGCAGTATTTT.

Here the CDR3 DNA reads TGTGCCAGCAGCTCAGGGACAACTCCCAGCATTCAGTACTTC. This gives the protein CASSSGTTPSIQYF. The chain couples TRBV7-3 to TRBJ2-4; D perhaps matches TRBD1 (6 bases). This CDR3 has 14 residues. Germline loops: CDR1 SGHTA, CDR2 FQGTGA. The ends were cut back, 4 bases at V and 9 bases at J, with 16 bases in the middle. Based on the CDR3 plus reference TRBV7-3 and TRBJ2-4, the full variable domain is GAGVSQTPSNKVTEKGKYVELRCDPISGHTALYWYRQSLGQGPEFLIYFQGTGAADDSGLPNDRFFAVRPEGSVSTLKIQRTERGDSAVYLCASSSGTTPSIQYFGAGTRLSVL.

In DNA form, the CDR3 reads TGTGCCAGCAGTCTAGTATCTTCCGAGCAGTACTTC. This encodes CASSLVSSEQYF. The chain recombines TRBV6-2 or TRBV6-3 with TRBJ2-7; D unclear. Germline V gene sequence: CDR1 MNHEY, CDR2 SVGEGT. Trimming stripped 5 bases from V and 6 bases from J, with 11 bases between. This CDR3 is built from 12 residues.

The chain has TRBV3-1 (or the pseudogene TRBV3-2) and TRBJ2-7, with a weak D call TRBD2 (6 bases). V lost 3 bases, J lost 5 bases, and 11 bases lay in between. This CDR3 is built from 13 residues. Germline lookup yields CDR1 LGHDT and CDR2 YNNKEL (reference sequence). CDR3 bases: TGTGCCAGCAGCCACGGGAGTCGCGACGAGCAGTACTTC. Amino acid sequence: CASSHGSRDEQYF.

This chain joins TRBV6-1 and TRBJ2-1; 10 nucleotides match TRBD1. The CDR3 sequence is 17 residues long. Per germline, CDR1 MNHNS and CDR2 SASEGT. V lost 3 bases to trimming and J lost 7 bases; unmatched junction nucleotides: 12. The CDR3 here is CASSDRPTGGARNEQFF. For the CDR3, the DNA is TGTGCCAGCAGTGACCGGCCGACAGGGGGCGCGCGGAATGAGCAGTTCTTC.

The V gene is TRBV3-1 (or the pseudogene TRBV3-2), the J gene TRBJ1-3; D gene uncertain. Trimming took off 1 base at V and 0 bases at J, with 10 bases between the two ends. Germline CDR1 LGHDT, CDR2 YNNKEL (reference sequence). The CDR3 sequence is 16 residues long. For the CDR3, the DNA is TGTGCCAGCAGCCAAGTTTTGAGGAGCTCTGGAAACACCATATATTTT. The encoded protein is CASSQVLRSSGNTIYF.

This clone was picked up one time. V is TRBV28 and J is TRBJ2-6; TRBD1 matches at 9 bases. The germline V gene encodes CDR1 MDHEN and CDR2 SYDVKM. The CDR3 length is 18 residues. V shed 3 bases, J shed 0 bases, and the junction held 6 bases outside the gene matches. CDR3 bases: TGTGCCAGCAGTTTGAGGGGGACAGGGCGCTCTGGGGCCAACGTCCTGACTTTC. Its protein product is CASSLRGTGRSGANVLTF. Full variable domain (remainder filled in from reference TRBV28 and TRBJ2-6): DVKVTQSSRYLVKRTGEKVFLECVQDMDHENMFWYRQDPGLGLRLIYFSYDVKMKEKGDIPEGYSVSREKKERFSLILESASTNQTSMYLCASSLRGTGRSGANVLTFGAGSRLTVL.

The chain carries TRBV7-3 and TRBJ2-5; 8 nucleotides line up with TRBD2. V lost 4 bases and J lost 3; bases outside the gene matches: 7. The length of the CDR3 is 15 residues. Germline values: CDR1 SGHTA, CDR2 FQGTGA. The CDR3 spells CASSSSGGRKETQYF. CDR3 sequence (DNA): TGTGCCAGCAGCTCCTCGGGGGGGCGCAAAGAGACCCAGTACTTC.

The gene calls are TRBV7-3 and TRBJ1-3; 7 bases fit TRBD1. The V and J ends lost 5 bases and 4 bases, in that order; junction bases with no gene match: 5. The CDR3 is made up of 14 amino acids. Germline V gene sequence: CDR1 SGHTA, CDR2 FQGTGA. The CDR3 nucleotides read TGTGCCAGCAGCCCTGGGACAGAGGGAAACACCATATATTTT. Its translation is CASSPGTEGNTIYF.

This clone was recorded a few times. This chain joins TRBV7-6 and TRBJ1-3, with a weak D call TRBD1 (5 bases). CDR1 and CDR2 from the germline V gene are SGHVS and FNYEAQ. This CDR3 region has 15 residues. V lost 2 bases and J 2 bases, leaving 10 bases between the germline ends. This CDR3 reads CASSLNDSPGNTIYF. In nucleotides, the CDR3 is TGTGCCAGCAGCTTAAACGACAGCCCTGGAAACACCATATATTTT.